A selection of T cell receptor beta chains follows, all from one sample in a study of T cell repertoires in ileal Crohn's disease. Some clones are missing from TCRdb's copy, which holds only in-frame ones; the method was immunoSEQ multiplex PCR. The repertoire has approximately 11,000 clones, around 78% of them found once; the top ten carry less than 5.5%. The sample comprised ileal tissue. The receptors originated from an adult with Crohn's disease. Each CDR3 is given with its conserved first and last residue. Each record gives: V gene, clone size, D gene, J gene, CDR3 protein, CDR3 DNA. The D gene is left open where the match is weak. Size is stated for part of the rows, as once, few or many counts, or as a class when the clone is expanded.

>TRBV10-3|.|TRBD1|TRBJ1-1
CAISGTGQVEAFF
TGTGCCATCAGTGGGACAGGACAGGTTGAAGCTTTCTTT
>TRBV7-9|.|TRBD2|TRBJ2-7
CASSFLAGGLHEQYF
TGTGCCAGCAGCTTCCTAGCGGGAGGGCTCCACGAGCAGTACTTC
>TRBV7-6|once|TRBD2|TRBJ2-3
CASSSNAGAGTDTQYF
TGTGCCAGCAGCTCGAACGCGGGAGCGGGCACAGATACGCAGTATTTT
>TRBV11-3|few|.|TRBJ2-7
CASSRDSAYEQYF
TGTGCCAGCAGCCGGGACTCGGCCTACGAGCAGTACTTC
>TRBV6-1|.|TRBD1|TRBJ2-7
CASSRTGAEQYF
TGTGCCAGCAGCCGGACAGGGGCCGAGCAGTACTTC
>TRBV15|.|.|TRBJ1-2
CATSSGEGDNYGYTF
TGTGCCACGTCCTCAGGGGAAGGTGATAACTATGGCTACACCTTC
>TRBV5-1|.|.|TRBJ2-2
CASSEGLGQRTGELFF
TGCGCCAGCAGCGAGGGACTGGGCCAAAGGACCGGGGAGCTGTTTTTT
>TRBV25-1|.|.|TRBJ2-7
CASNAGEFGEQYF
TGTGCCAGCAATGCCGGGGAGTTTGGCGAGCAGTACTTC
>TRBV7-2|once|.|TRBJ2-7
CASSRGLTYEQYF
TGTGCCAGCAGCCGCGGACTAACGTACGAGCAGTACTTC
>TRBV11-3|.|TRBD1|TRBJ2-6
CASSPRQGSGANVLTF
TGTGCCAGCAGCCCACGACAGGGCTCTGGGGCCAACGTCCTGACTTTC
>TRBV28|.|TRBD1|TRBJ1-5
CASRPDRGSLGNQPQHF
TGTGCCAGCAGACCGGACAGGGGTAGTCTGGGCAATCAGCCCCAGCATTTT
>TRBV6-6|.|.|TRBJ1-2
CASKRDGYTF
TGTGCCAGCAAGAGGGATGGCTACACCTTC
>TRBV6-4|.|TRBD2|TRBJ2-1
CASSAGTSGGSLFF
TGTGCCAGCAGTGCCGGGACTAGCGGGGGGTCGTTGTTCTTC
>TRBV30|.|.|TRBJ2-4
CAWSLAKNIQYF
TGTGCCTGGAGTCTAGCCAAAAACATTCAGTACTTC
>TRBV7-9|once|.|TRBJ1-5
CASSRTPQPQHF
TGTGCCAGCAGCCGTACTCCTCAGCCCCAGCATTTT
>TRBV10-3|medium-sized|.|TRBJ2-1
CAISPGPNEQFF
TGTGCCATCAGCCCGGGTCCCAATGAGCAGTTCTTC
>TRBV2|.|.|TRBJ1-2
CASSVPGIAPGGYTF
TGTGCCAGCAGTGTTCCGGGGATAGCGCCCGGTGGCTACACCTTC
>TRBV7-2|.|TRBD2|TRBJ2-5
CASSSRLAEETQYF
TGTGCCAGCAGCTCCCGACTAGCGGAAGAGACCCAGTACTTC
>TRBV29-1|.|.|TRBJ1-2
CSAARNQGYGYTF
TGCAGCGCTGCCCGCAACCAGGGCTATGGCTACACCTTC
>TRBV30|.|.|TRBJ1-5
CAAGQGNQPQHF
TGTGCCGCGGGGCAGGGCAATCAGCCCCAGCATTTT
>TRBV23-1|.|.|TRBJ2-7
CASSQSNFLETEHSYEQYF
TGCGCCAGCAGTCAATCTAACTTTCTCGAGACAGAACATTCCTACGAGCAGTACTTC
>TRBV11-3|.|TRBD1|TRBJ2-7
CASSLAGTAYEQYF
TGTGCCAGCAGCTTAGCCGGGACAGCCTACGAGCAGTACTTC
>TRBV28|few|.|TRBJ1-5
CASSFGGVGNQPQHF
TGTGCCAGCAGTTTTGGAGGGGTTGGCAATCAGCCCCAGCATTTT
>TRBV11-3|.|.|TRBJ2-2
CASSGGADTGELFF
TGTGCCAGCAGTGGCGGGGCGGACACCGGGGAGCTGTTTTTT
>TRBV27|few|TRBD2|TRBJ2-5
CASRKLAGVETQYF
TGTGCCAGCAGGAAGCTAGCGGGGGTTGAGACCCAGTACTTC
>TRBV28|.|TRBD1|TRBJ1-2
CASKARGRGYTF
TGTGCCAGCAAGGCCAGGGGGCGCGGCTACACCTTC
>TRBV2|.|.|TRBJ2-7
CASRRGRGSSYEQYF
TGTGCCAGCAGGAGGGGCAGGGGAAGCTCCTACGAGCAGTACTTC
>TRBV29-1|.|TRBD1|TRBJ2-7
CSAWGPGQGSYEQYF
TGCAGCGCGTGGGGACCGGGACAGGGGTCCTACGAGCAGTACTTC
>TRBV2|.|TRBD2|TRBJ2-1
CATLGAGGPPPEQFF
TGTGCCACCCTAGGGGCGGGAGGGCCGCCACCTGAGCAGTTCTTC
>TRBV6-5|few|TRBD1|TRBJ2-4
CASSYPDREGQNIQYF
TGTGCCAGCAGTTACCCGGACAGGGAAGGCCAAAACATTCAGTACTTC
>TRBV5-1|.|TRBD2|TRBJ2-1
CASGSGTSYNEQFF
TGCGCCAGCGGATCTGGGACTAGCTACAATGAGCAGTTCTTC
>TRBV4-1|few|.|TRBJ1-1
CASSQDKNTEAFF
TGCGCCAGCAGCCAAGACAAGAACACTGAAGCTTTCTTT
>TRBV1|.|.|TRBJ2-7
CTSSPGLAGGPSDEQYF
TGCACCAGCAGCCCTGGACTAGCGGGGGGACCGTCTGACGAGCAGTACTTC
>TRBV9|.|TRBD2|TRBJ2-3
CASSVASGRTTDTQYF
TGTGCCAGCAGCGTAGCCAGCGGGAGGACCACAGATACGCAGTATTTT
>TRBV5-1|.|TRBD1|TRBJ2-7
CASSWDRVQSEQYF
TGCGCCAGCAGCTGGGACAGGGTCCAGTCGGAGCAGTACTTC
>TRBV28|.|.|TRBJ1-5
CASNSPILNQPQHF
TGTGCCAGCAACAGTCCTATCCTCAATCAGCCCCAGCATTTT
>TRBV5-6|.|.|TRBJ2-7
CASSWGGTQHYEQYF
TGTGCCAGCAGCTGGGGTGGGACACAGCATTACGAGCAGTACTTC
>TRBV5-1|.|.|TRBJ1-4
CASSGGHLTNEKLFF
TGCGCCAGCAGCGGGGGACATCTGACTAATGAAAAACTGTTTTTT
>TRBV5-4|once|TRBD1|TRBJ2-1
CASSPRDRLSYNEQFF
TGTGCCAGCAGCCCCCGGGACAGGCTCTCCTACAATGAGCAGTTCTTC
>TRBV30|.|.|TRBJ2-5
CAWSPGGPRETQYF
TGTGCCTGGAGTCCAGGGGGGCCTCGTGAGACCCAGTACTTC
>TRBV6-6|.|.|TRBJ1-1
CASSYAGYPNTEAFF
TGTGCCAGCAGTTACGCGGGATACCCGAACACTGAAGCTTTCTTT
>TRBV11-3|.|TRBD2|TRBJ2-3
CASSLEAGERYF
TGTGCCAGCAGCTTGGAAGCGGGGGAGCGGTATTTT
>TRBV18|.|TRBD1|TRBJ2-7
CASSVSGTGRNEQYF
TGTGCCAGCTCAGTCTCCGGGACAGGGAGGAACGAGCAGTACTTC
>TRBV6-5|once|.|TRBJ1-1
CATRGIANTEAFF
TGTGCCACTAGGGGGATAGCTAACACTGAAGCTTTCTTT
>TRBV7-2|.|.|TRBJ1-2
CASSLETGLDYTF
TGTGCCAGCAGCTTAGAGACAGGACTGGACTACACCTTC
>TRBV19|medium-sized|.|TRBJ1-5
CASNEGAGQPQHF
TGTGCCAGTAACGAGGGCGCAGGTCAGCCCCAGCATTTT
>TRBV5-6|few|.|TRBJ2-1
CASKSVNNEYNEQFF
TGTGCCAGCAAAAGCGTGAACAACGAATACAATGAGCAGTTCTTC
>TRBV25-1|.|.|TRBJ2-1
CASSEFRGLSSYNEQFF
TGTGCCAGCAGTGAATTTCGAGGACTCAGCTCCTACAATGAGCAGTTCTTC
>TRBV7-6|.|.|TRBJ2-1
CASSPGYGEQFF
TGTGCCAGCAGCCCGGGGTACGGGGAGCAGTTCTTC
>TRBV7-9|.|TRBD1|TRBJ1-2
CASSVLQGGYTF
TGTGCCAGCAGCGTCTTACAGGGGGGCTACACCTTC